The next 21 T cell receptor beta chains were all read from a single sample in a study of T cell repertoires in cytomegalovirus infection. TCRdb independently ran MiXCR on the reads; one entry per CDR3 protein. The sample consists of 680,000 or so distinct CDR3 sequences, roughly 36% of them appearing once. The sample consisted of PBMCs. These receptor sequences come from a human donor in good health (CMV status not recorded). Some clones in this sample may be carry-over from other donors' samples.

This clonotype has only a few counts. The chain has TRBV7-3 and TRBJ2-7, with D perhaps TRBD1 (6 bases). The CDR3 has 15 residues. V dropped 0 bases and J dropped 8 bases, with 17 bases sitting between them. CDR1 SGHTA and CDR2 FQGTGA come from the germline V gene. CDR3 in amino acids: CASSLTQGPPGQQYF. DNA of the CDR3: TGTGCCAGCAGCTTAACTCAGGGGCCTCCCGGTCAGCAGTACTTC. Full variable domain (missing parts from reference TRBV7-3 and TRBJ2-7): GAGVSQTPSNKVTEKGKYVELRCDPISGHTALYWYRQSLGQGPEFLIYFQGTGAADDSGLPNDRFFAVRPEGSVSTLKIQRTERGDSAVYLCASSLTQGPPGQQYFGPGTRLTVT.

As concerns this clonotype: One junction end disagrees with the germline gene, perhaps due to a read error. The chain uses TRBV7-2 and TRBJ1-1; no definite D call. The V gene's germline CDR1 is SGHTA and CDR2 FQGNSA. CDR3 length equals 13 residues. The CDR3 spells CASSFTLNTKAFF. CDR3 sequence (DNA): TGTGCCAGCAGCTTTACACTGAACACTAAAGCTTTCTTT.

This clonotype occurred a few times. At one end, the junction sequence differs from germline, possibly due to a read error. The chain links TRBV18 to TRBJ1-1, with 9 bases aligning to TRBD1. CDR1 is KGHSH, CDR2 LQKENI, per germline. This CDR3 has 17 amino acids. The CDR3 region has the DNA TGTGCCAGCTCACCGCCGCCCGGGACAGGGTGGAACGCTGAAGCTTTCTTT. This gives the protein CASSPPPGTGWNAEAFF.

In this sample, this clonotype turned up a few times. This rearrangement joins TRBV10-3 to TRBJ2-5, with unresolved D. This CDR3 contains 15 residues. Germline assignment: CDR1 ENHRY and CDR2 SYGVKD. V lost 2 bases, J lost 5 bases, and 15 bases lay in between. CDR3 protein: CAISEGRSPLETQYF. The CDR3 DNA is TGTGCCATCAGTGAGGGTAGGAGTCCCCTGGAGACCCAGTACTTC.

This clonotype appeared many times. The CDR3 loop reads CASSQSSGQGRYNEQFF. CDR3 in DNA: TGCGCCAGCAGTCAATCGTCGGGACAGGGGCGATACAATGAGCAGTTCTTC. The rearrangement uses TRBV23-1 and TRBJ2-1, with 10 bases lining up with TRBD1. TRBV23-1 is sorted into the ORF group, with uncertain function. The CDR3 runs to 17 residues. V dropped 0 bases and J dropped 4; count of bases not matched to a gene: 6.

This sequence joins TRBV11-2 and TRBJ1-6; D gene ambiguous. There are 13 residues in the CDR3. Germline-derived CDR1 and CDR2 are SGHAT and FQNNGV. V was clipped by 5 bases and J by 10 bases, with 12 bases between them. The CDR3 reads CASSPAEGSPLHF. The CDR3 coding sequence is TGTGCCAGCAGCCCCGCGGAGGGCTCACCCCTCCACTTT.

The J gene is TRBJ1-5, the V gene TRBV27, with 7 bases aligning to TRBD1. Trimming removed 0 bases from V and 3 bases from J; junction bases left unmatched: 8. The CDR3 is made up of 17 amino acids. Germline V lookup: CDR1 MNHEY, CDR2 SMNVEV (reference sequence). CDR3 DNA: TGTGCCAGCAGTTTATCCCGTCCAGGGGGAGACAATCAGCCCCAGCATTTT. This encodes CASSLSRPGGDNQPQHF.

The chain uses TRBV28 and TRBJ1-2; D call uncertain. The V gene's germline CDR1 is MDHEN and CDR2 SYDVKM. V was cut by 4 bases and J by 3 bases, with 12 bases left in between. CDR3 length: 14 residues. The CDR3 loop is CASSSSAAHYGYTF. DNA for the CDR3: TGTGCCAGCAGTTCCTCGGCAGCCCACTATGGCTACACCTTC.

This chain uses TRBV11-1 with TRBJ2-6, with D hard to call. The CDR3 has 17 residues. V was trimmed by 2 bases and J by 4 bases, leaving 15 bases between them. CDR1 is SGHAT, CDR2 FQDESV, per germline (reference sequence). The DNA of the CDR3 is TGTGCCAGCAGCTTATTTCCATGGGTTGAAGGGGCCAACGTCCTGACTTTC. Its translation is CASSLFPWVEGANVLTF.

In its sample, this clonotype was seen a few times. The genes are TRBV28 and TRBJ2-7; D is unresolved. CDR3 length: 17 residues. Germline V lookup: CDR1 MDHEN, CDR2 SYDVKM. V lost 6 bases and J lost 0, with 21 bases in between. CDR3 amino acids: CASSIPRSLLPSYEQYF. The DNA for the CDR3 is TGTGCCAGCAGCATCCCCCGGTCCTTACTTCCCTCCTACGAGCAGTACTTC. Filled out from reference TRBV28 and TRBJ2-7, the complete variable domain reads DVKVTQSSRYLVKRTGEKVFLECVQDMDHENMFWYRQDPGLGLRLIYFSYDVKMKEKGDIPEGYSVSREKKERFSLILESASTNQTSMYLCASSIPRSLLPSYEQYFGPGTRLTVT.

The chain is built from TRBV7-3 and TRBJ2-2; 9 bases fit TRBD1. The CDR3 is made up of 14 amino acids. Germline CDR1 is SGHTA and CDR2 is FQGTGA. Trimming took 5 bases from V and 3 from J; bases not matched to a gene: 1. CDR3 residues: CASSRTGDTGELFF. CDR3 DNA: TGTGCCAGCAGCCGGACAGGGGACACCGGGGAGCTGTTTTTT.

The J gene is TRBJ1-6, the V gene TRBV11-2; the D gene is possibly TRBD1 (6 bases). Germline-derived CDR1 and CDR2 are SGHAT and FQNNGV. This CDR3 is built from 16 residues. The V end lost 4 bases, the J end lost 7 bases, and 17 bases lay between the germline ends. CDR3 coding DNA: TGTGCCAGCAGCTCCCACCTTACAGGGATAAATTCACCCCTCCACTTT. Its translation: CASSSHLTGINSPLHF.

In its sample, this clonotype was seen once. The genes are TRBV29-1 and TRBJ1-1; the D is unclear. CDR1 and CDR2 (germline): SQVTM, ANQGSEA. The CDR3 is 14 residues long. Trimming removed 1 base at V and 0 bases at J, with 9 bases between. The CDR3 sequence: CSVEGSTVNTEAFF. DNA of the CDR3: TGCAGCGTTGAAGGAAGCACGGTGAACACTGAAGCTTTCTTT.

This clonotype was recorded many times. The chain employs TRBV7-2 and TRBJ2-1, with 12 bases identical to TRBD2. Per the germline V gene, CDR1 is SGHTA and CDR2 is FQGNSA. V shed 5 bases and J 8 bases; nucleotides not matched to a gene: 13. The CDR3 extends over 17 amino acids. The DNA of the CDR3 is TGTGCCAGCAGCCGTATGGGACTAGCGGGTCAGTTGTATGAGCAGTTCTTC. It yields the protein CASSRMGLAGQLYEQFF.

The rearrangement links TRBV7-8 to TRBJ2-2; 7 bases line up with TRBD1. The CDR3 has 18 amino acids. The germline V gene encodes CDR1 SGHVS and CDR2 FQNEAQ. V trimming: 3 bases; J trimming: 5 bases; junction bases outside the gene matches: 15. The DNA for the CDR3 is TGTGCCAGCAGCTTTCCGAGCAGACAGGGTGGTCTGACCGGGGAGCTGTTTTTT. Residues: CASSFPSRQGGLTGELFF.

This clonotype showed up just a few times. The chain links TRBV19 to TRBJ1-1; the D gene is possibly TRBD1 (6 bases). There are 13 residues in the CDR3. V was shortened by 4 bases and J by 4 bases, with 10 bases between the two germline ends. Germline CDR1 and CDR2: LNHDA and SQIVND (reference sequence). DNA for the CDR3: TGTGCCAGTAGTACAACAGGGTTCACTGAAGCTTTCTTT. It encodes CASSTTGFTEAFF.

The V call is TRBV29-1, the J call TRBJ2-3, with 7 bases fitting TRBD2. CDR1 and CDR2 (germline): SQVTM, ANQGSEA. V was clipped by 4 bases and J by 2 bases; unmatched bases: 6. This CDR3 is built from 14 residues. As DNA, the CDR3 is TGCAGCGTTGGGTCTAGCGGCACCACAGATACGCAGTATTTT. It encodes CSVGSSGTTDTQYF.

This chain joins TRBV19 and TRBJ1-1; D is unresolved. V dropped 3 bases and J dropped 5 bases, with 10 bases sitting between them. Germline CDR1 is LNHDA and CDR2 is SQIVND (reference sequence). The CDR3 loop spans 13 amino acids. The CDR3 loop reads CASSMKTATEAFF. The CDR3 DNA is TGTGCCAGTAGTATGAAAACGGCGACTGAAGCTTTCTTT.

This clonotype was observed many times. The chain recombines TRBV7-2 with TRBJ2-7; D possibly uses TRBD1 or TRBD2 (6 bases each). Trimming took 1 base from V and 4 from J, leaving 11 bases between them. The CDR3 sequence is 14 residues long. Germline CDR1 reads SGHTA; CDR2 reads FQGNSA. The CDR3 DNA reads TGTGCCAGCAGCTTAGGACAGGCGGGGTACGAGCAGTACTTC. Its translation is CASSLGQAGYEQYF.

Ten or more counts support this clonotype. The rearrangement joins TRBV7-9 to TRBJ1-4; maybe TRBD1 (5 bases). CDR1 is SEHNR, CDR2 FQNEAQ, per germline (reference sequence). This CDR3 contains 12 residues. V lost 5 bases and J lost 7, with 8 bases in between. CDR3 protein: CASSADSEKLFF. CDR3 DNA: TGTGCCAGCAGCGCAGACAGTGAAAAACTGTTTTTT.

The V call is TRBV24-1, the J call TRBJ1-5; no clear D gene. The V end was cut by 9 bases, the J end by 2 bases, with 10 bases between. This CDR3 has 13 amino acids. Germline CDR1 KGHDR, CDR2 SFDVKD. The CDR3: CATSLGGNQPQHF. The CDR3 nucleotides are TGTGCCACCTCGCTCGGAGGCAATCAGCCCCAGCATTTT.